This TCR beta chain was documented in a study of identical twins listed by TCRdb under 2016. As for the study more broadly: To test whether fetal clonotypes persist, this study deep-sequenced TCR alpha and beta repertoires from monozygotic twins, from unrelated adults of various ages, and from cord blood. To rule out contamination, the twin experiments were replicated at different times with different library preparation protocols. Study-wide findings and limitations: Zero-insertion analyses could be partly confounded by invariant T cells such as MAIT and iNKT, although diverse VJ usage argued against such confounding for most clonotypes. Excess twin sharing in beta out-of-frame sequences was weaker because fewer shared sequences lowered the signal-to-noise ratio. Out-of-frame TCR alpha sharing in monozygotic twins was systematically underestimated by recombination models, whereas sharing between unrelated individuals was in agreement with the recombination models. Compared with coincidental sharing between unrelated individuals, out-of-frame TCR alpha sequences shared between twins had an excess of sequences with low generation probability. Conclusions relied on cross-sectional statistical analysis, since the same donors could not be followed over many years. Fewer insertions were carried by abundant cord blood beta clonotypes, a similar but weaker trend appeared in young adult naive repertoires, and no such trend appeared in memory repertoires.

As regards this clonotype: It lacks a known antigen. No clone much larger than this one lies a single base away; base qualities are absent.

All donors were healthy Caucasians. The twin cohort consisted of three pairs of female monozygotic twins, all aged about 18 to 29 years. Positive isolation kits from Invitrogen were used to isolate CD4+ and CD8+ T cell populations. The library was built by means of 5' RACE. TCRdb shows the sequencer as Illumina HiSeq 2000. A universal primer binding site was added through template switching, and the final cDNA carried a unique molecular identifier so that TCR cDNA molecules could be counted accurately. Specific primers in the conserved constant-segment region were used to synthesize first-strand cDNA for the TCR alpha and beta chains. Each cDNA library was double barcoded, with a SMART-Mk sample barcode plus Illumina barcodes, to control for contamination. TruSeq adapter sequences and Illumina sample barcodes were added in two successive PCR steps. The Illumina HiSeq platform was used with custom primers to sequence TCR alpha and beta cDNA libraries. As for how the authors treated the data: Unique molecular identifiers were extracted from raw reads with MiGEC, and CDR3 positions were determined with MiXCR. Recombination models were inferred per individual with the repgenHMM and IGoR tools using an EM algorithm. The analysis of shared clonotypes was done with the tcR package in R, with sharing normalized by the product of cloneset sizes. Out-of-frame nonproductive sequences were analyzed to study raw recombination free of thymic and clonal selection effects. TCRdb handled the public reads itself, with Q25 trimming in fastp and clone calling in MiXCR, and kept productive beta chains. Each record represents a unique CDR3 protein, reported with the most common genes and DNA among its rows. Here the V and J calls rest on TCRdb's processing, not on the authors' analysis. In this sample the table shows around 530,000 distinct CDR3 sequences, approximately 16% of which occur a single time. 0.44% of the sample is in the top ten clones.

Via the germline V gene, CDR1 is SQVTM and CDR2 ANQGSEA. From the cysteine up to the phenylalanine, the CDR3 has a length of 10 residues. Just the 30-base CDR3 DNA is kept, in frame starting at base 1. Trimming costs V 4 bases and J 14 bases, and their ends lie 12 bases apart. The sample was also reused in another study, on yellow fever vaccine responses in identical twins. Reported in the second study: The authors reported that the T cell response to vaccination in identical twins appeared partly convergent and partly personalized. In identical twins, the study followed T cell clones that responded to the vaccine with precision.

Sample: CD4+ T cells sorted from blood. The receptor was derived from a young woman in good health. The rearranged chain carries TRBV29-1 and TRBJ2-1; no confident D gene assignment can be made. CDR3 region: CSVVRQAEFF. At the DNA level, the sequence is TGCAGCGTTGTAAGGCAAGCAGAGTTCTTC.